The 21 T cell receptor beta chains below all came from one sample that was sequenced in a study of blood T cell repertoires in COVID-19. Sequencing used immunoSEQ multiplex PCR; TCRdb keeps in-frame clones, though not all of them. Of under 200,000 clones listed, 89% are singletons. The sequencing sample was made of PBMCs or T cells enriched from blood (not recorded which). The receptor set was obtained from a young woman who had recovered from COVID-19.

This chain links TRBV4-2 with TRBJ1-1; 9 bases align to TRBD1. V was clipped by 4 bases and J by 0 bases; unmatched bases: 3. Germline V lookup: CDR1 LGHNA, CDR2 YNFKEQ. The CDR3 loop spans 15 amino acids. Here the CDR3 reads CASSPGQGMNTEAFF. CDR3 DNA sequence: TGTGCCAGCAGCCCGGGACAGGGAATGAACACTGAAGCTTTCTTT.

About this clone: This CDR3 is also generated by other DNA sequences in the sample. The chain joins TRBV30 to TRBJ2-7; a possible D gene is TRBD1 (6 bases). The CDR3 totals 12 residues. Germline assignment: CDR1 GTSNPN and CDR2 SVGIG (reference sequence). The V and J ends lost 3 bases and 4 bases respectively, with 10 bases between them. CDR3 protein: CAWRGGAYEQYF. The DNA of the CDR3 is TGTGCCTGGAGAGGGGGAGCGTACGAGCAGTACTTC.

The CDR3 DNA is TGTGCCAGCAGCGTAGCCCCTCGGGGACTCACAGATACGCAGTATTTT. As protein: CASSVAPRGLTDTQYF. The J gene is TRBJ2-3, the V gene TRBV9, with D maybe TRBD2 (6 bases). The CDR3 covers 16 residues. In germline, CDR1 is SGDLS, CDR2 YYNGEE. The germline V and J ends were trimmed by 0 bases and 2 bases, with 13 bases remaining between them.

The chain joins TRBV3-1 (or the pseudogene TRBV3-2) to TRBJ2-2; D possibly corresponds to TRBD2 (6 bases). The CDR3 contains 13 residues. V lost 1 base, J lost 7 bases, and 7 bases lay in between. CDR1 is LGHDT, CDR2 YNNKEL, per germline (reference sequence). The CDR3, as DNA: TGTGCCAGCAGCCAAGCGCGGGGCGGGGAGCTGTTTTTT. It encodes CASSQARGGELFF.

The CDR3 reads CASRMGTEPNNSPLHF. For the CDR3, the DNA is TGTGCCAGCAGGATGGGGACAGAGCCTAATAATTCACCCCTCCACTTT. This chain uses TRBV27 with TRBJ1-6; TRBD1 matches 7 bases. CDR3 length equals 16 residues. With 6 bases clipped from V and 5 bases from J, the junction kept 10 bases outside the gene matches. Germline CDR1 and CDR2: MNHEY and SMNVEV (reference sequence).

V usage is TRBV7-9 and J usage is TRBJ2-5; 9 bases map to TRBD2. This CDR3 has 16 amino acids. V gave up 4 bases and J gave up 1 base; unmatched junction bases: 7. Germline V gene lookup returns CDR1 SEHNR and CDR2 FQNEAQ (reference sequence). The CDR3 protein is CASSYQGGRAQETQYF. CDR3 DNA: TGTGCCAGCAGCTATCAGGGCGGGAGGGCCCAAGAGACCCAGTACTTC. The complete variable domain, with remaining parts taken from reference TRBV7-9 and TRBJ2-5, reads DTGVSQNPRHKITKRGQNVTFRCDPISEHNRLYWYRQTLGQGPEFLTYFQNEAQLEKSRLLSDRFSAERPKGSFSTLEIQRTEQGDSAMYLCASSYQGGRAQETQYFGPGTRLLVL.

This clone appeared a single time. The chain couples TRBV12-5 to TRBJ2-1, with D tentatively TRBD1 (7 bases). With 6 bases removed from V and 7 bases from J, the gap between germline ends came to 16 bases. The CDR3 runs to 14 residues. CDR1 is LGHNT and CDR2 is FRNRAP in the germline V gene. The CDR3 DNA reads as TGTGCTAGTGGAATTGGAGGGGGCGAGAATGAGCAGTTCTTC. Protein: CASGIGGGENEQFF.

The chain combines TRBV28 with TRBJ1-6; D might be TRBD1 (5 bases). The CDR3 is made up of 17 amino acids. V lost 7 bases to trimming and J lost 0 bases, with 16 bases between them. The germline V gene encodes CDR1 MDHEN and CDR2 SYDVKM. CDR3 in DNA: TGTGCCAGCACACTCGGGACTCCCAGCTCCTATAATTCACCCCTCCACTTT. It specifies CASTLGTPSSYNSPLHF.

This chain links TRBV7-2 with TRBJ2-3, with 8 bases identical to TRBD1. The V segment lost 1 base and the J segment 4 bases; nucleotides outside the gene matches: 4. CDR1 is SGHTA, CDR2 FQGNSA, per germline. The CDR3 is 15 amino acids. For the CDR3, the DNA is TGTGCCAGCAGCTTAGGTCAGGGGGCGGCAGATACGCAGTATTTT. Translating it yields CASSLGQGAADTQYF.

The rearrangement joins TRBV29-1 to TRBJ2-5; tentatively, D is TRBD1 (5 bases). Trimming stripped 7 bases from V and 4 bases from J, with 10 bases between. The CDR3 is 11 residues long. Looked up from germline, CDR1 is SQVTM and CDR2 is ANQGSEA. In DNA, the CDR3 is TGCAGCGGGCAGGGTTTAGAGACCCAGTACTTC. Protein sequence: CSGQGLETQYF.

The rearrangement uses TRBV27 and TRBJ1-2, with D perhaps matching TRBD1 (6 bases). The CDR3 contains 15 residues. Trimming took 0 bases from V and 2 from J, leaving 10 bases between them. Germline values: CDR1 MNHEY, CDR2 SMNVEV (reference sequence). In DNA form, the CDR3 reads TGTGCCAGCAGTTTATCCCAGGGGCAGAACTATGGCTACACCTTC. This gives the protein CASSLSQGQNYGYTF.

V gene TRBV10-3 combines with J gene TRBJ1-2; D call uncertain. The V end was cut by 2 bases, the J end by 2 bases, with 12 bases between. Germline V gene data show CDR1 as ENHRY and CDR2 as SYGVKD. CDR3 length equals 15 residues. The chain's CDR3 is CAISEPTATNYGYTF. The CDR3 bases are TGTGCCATCAGTGAGCCCACAGCCACCAACTATGGCTACACCTTC.

J is TRBJ1-1 and V is TRBV12-3 or TRBV12-4; D ambiguous. Deletions cut 5 bases from V and 1 base from J, with 8 bases between. The CDR3 sequence is 13 residues long. The CDR3 sequence is CASSRTENTEAFF. The DNA for the CDR3 is TGTGCCAGCAGTCGAACAGAGAACACTGAAGCTTTCTTT.

The chain recombines TRBV19 with TRBJ2-3; D is unclear. The CDR3 covers 16 residues. V dropped 5 bases and J dropped 1 base, with 16 bases sitting between them. Germline assignment: CDR1 LNHDA and CDR2 SQIVND (reference sequence). The DNA of the CDR3 is TGTGCCAGTAGTTCCCGGGTGCTGACCCGCACAGATACGCAGTATTTT. Translated: CASSSRVLTRTDTQYF.

CDR3: CATSDPTSVEVNTQYF. The CDR3 DNA reads as TGTGCCACCAGTGATCCGACTAGCGTGGAGGTGAATACGCAGTATTTT. The gene calls are TRBV24-1 and TRBJ2-3; 8 bases agree with TRBD2. V was clipped by 3 bases and J by 7 bases; unmatched bases: 11. This CDR3 comprises 16 residues. Germline V CDR1 and CDR2: KGHDR, SFDVKD.

The chain has TRBV28 and TRBJ2-3, with 10 nucleotides matching TRBD2. CDR3 length: 14 residues. With 3 bases clipped from V and 4 bases from J, the junction kept 1 base outside the gene matches. Germline V gene data show CDR1 as MDHEN and CDR2 as SYDVKM. The CDR3 here is CASSFSGRPDTQYF. The CDR3 DNA follows: TGTGCCAGCAGTTTTAGCGGGAGGCCAGATACGCAGTATTTT.

The chain links TRBV27 to TRBJ1-2, with D possibly matching TRBD1 (6 bases). There are 13 residues in the CDR3. V was cut by 5 bases and J by 8 bases, with 15 bases left in between. CDR1 is MNHEY and CDR2 is SMNVEV in the germline V gene (reference sequence). The CDR3 DNA reads as TGTGCCAGCAGTACCCTGACAGGCCGGGGCTACACCTTC. It codes for CASSTLTGRGYTF.

This chain uses TRBV6-5 with TRBJ1-2; D is ambiguous. CDR1 is MNHEY, CDR2 SVGAGI, per germline. The CDR3 is 16 residues long. Between the trimmed V and J ends, which lost 0 bases and 0 bases, there was a span of 11 bases. CDR3 residues: CASSYSRAASNYGYTF. For the CDR3, the DNA is TGTGCCAGCAGTTACTCGAGGGCCGCATCTAACTATGGCTACACCTTC.

CDR3 loop: CASRFYPERDKFIQYF. In DNA form, the CDR3 reads TGTGCAAGTCGCTTTTATCCGGAGCGGGATAAGTTCATTCAGTACTTC. The J gene is TRBJ2-4, the V gene TRBV12-2; the listed D gene, TRBD2, was not tested against the DNA. TRBV12-2 is shown as a pseudogene. There are 16 residues in the CDR3.

The V call is TRBV6-5, the J call TRBJ2-7; D remains unclear. The CDR3 has 12 amino acids. V lost 6 bases and J lost 6, with 12 bases in between. Germline V gene data show CDR1 as MNHEY and CDR2 as SVGAGI. CDR3 coding DNA: TGTGCCAGCAGGGAGACCCTAGGCGAGCAGTACTTC. This sequence encodes CASRETLGEQYF.

This chain uses TRBV27 with TRBJ2-2; a weak D match, TRBD1 (5 bases). Germline lookup yields CDR1 MNHEY and CDR2 SMNVEV (reference sequence). V lost 3 bases and J lost 3, with 8 bases in between. CDR3 length: 14 amino acids. The CDR3 DNA follows: TGTGCCAGCAGTTTCAGGGAACACACCGGGGAGCTGTTTTTT. Protein product: CASSFREHTGELFF.